This TCR beta chain was retrieved from a study of T cells after yellow fever vaccination. Study context: With SMART-Seq v4 Ultra Low Input, the fractions containing low cell numbers were prepared.

This clonotype appeared a few times. The TCR cDNA carried a universal primer site and UMIs from 5'RACE template switching. MiXCR, run by TCRdb on the 5' RACE reads, gives a single entry per CDR3 protein. The sample holds hundreds of thousands of distinct CDR3 sequences, about 10% seen once. This CDR3 spans 15 amino acids. The germline V gene has CDR1 MGHRA and CDR2 YSYEKL. V was clipped by 1 base and J by 1 base, with 10 bases between them. Specimen: CD4+ T cells sorted from PBMCs, collected 5 days after the yellow fever booster vaccination. The origin of this receptor is a man between 18 and 35 years old who received the YFV17D yellow fever vaccine. This chain links TRBV4-1 with TRBJ2-5, with TRBD1 as a possible D gene (6 bases). This chain's CDR3 is CASSQGARGQETQYF. As DNA, the CDR3 is TGCGCCAGCAGCCAAGGAGCCAGGGGCCAAGAGACCCAGTACTTC.